This entry describes one T cell receptor (beta chain). This sample was taken from a study of cytomegalovirus exposure and HLA in healthy donors. The CDR3 extends over 17 amino acids. With 1 base clipped from V and 0 bases from J, the junction kept 8 bases outside the gene matches. Per germline, CDR1 SEHNR and CDR2 FQNEAQ (reference sequence). The method was immunoSEQ multiplex PCR; TCRdb's version includes in-frame clones alone and lacks a portion of them. The sample carries fewer than 60,000 clones, 93% recorded once. The chain uses TRBV7-9 and TRBJ2-7; 8 positions agree with TRBD2. The sample was PBMCs. The receptor's source is a woman younger than 30 in good health and CMV-seropositive. Here the CDR3 reads CASSLEVGRGASYEQYF. In DNA, the CDR3 is TGTGCCAGCAGCTTAGAGGTGGGGCGGGGGGCCTCCTACGAGCAGTACTTC. Full variable domain (missing parts from reference TRBV7-9 and TRBJ2-7): DTGVSQNPRHKITKRGQNVTFRCDPISEHNRLYWYRQTLGQGPEFLTYFQNEAQLEKSRLLSDRFSAERPKGSFSTLEIQRTEQGDSAMYLCASSLEVGRGASYEQYFGPGTRLTVT.